The source of this T cell receptor beta chain is a study of shared clonotypes between healthy human individuals. Across the study: For every donor, three CD4 naive, three CD4 memory, two CD8 naive and one CD8 memory plates were used.

The assay was immunoSEQ multiplex PCR, and TCRdb's table has in-frame clones only and misses some. The repertoire has some 2.1 million clones, approximately 94% of them found once; the top ten carry roughly 1%. Study-wide findings and caveats: A generally larger estimated richness was seen in naive subsets than in memory subsets. In a few donors, around 4.5% of naive CD4 clonotypes appeared in common.

Positively selected for CCR7, the CD45RO-negative cells used as naive CD8 cells excluded terminally differentiated effector memory CD45RA+ cells. There were no recent acute infections or vaccinations among the donors, who were healthy HIV-negative adults. As concerns this clone: The target antigen is unknown.

Germline CDR1 SEHNR, CDR2 FQNEAQ (reference sequence). This CDR3 spans 13 amino acids. Trimming took off 2 bases at V and 3 bases at J, with 8 bases between the two ends. The sample comprised naive CD8+ T cells sorted from blood. The clonotype originates from a young man in good health. The chain links TRBV7-9 to TRBJ2-7; D gene unclear. CDR3 amino acids: CASSLYTIYEQYF. For the CDR3, the DNA is TGTGCCAGCAGCTTATACACTATCTACGAGCAGTACTTC.